Here is one T cell receptor (beta chain) with its context. This record belongs to a study of shared clonotypes between healthy human individuals. Study information: The donor group consisted of a couple of women and three men, aged 18 to 49.

The data were produced by immunoSEQ multiplex PCR, yet TCRdb's version contains in-frame clones alone and is incomplete. The sample lists 1.5 million to 1.9 million clones, 95% to 99% seen once, with roughly 0.45% in the top ten. Per the germline V gene, CDR1 is MNHEY and CDR2 is SMNVEV (reference sequence). V was clipped by 5 bases and J by 3 bases, with 20 bases between them. The length of the CDR3 is 16 residues. The source material was naive CD4+ T cells sorted from blood. The subset: CD45RA+ positively selected. The source is a man under 40 in good health. The V call is TRBV27, the J call TRBJ2-7, with D perhaps matching TRBD2 (5 bases). The CDR3 reads CASSGSSYRRDYEQYF. The CDR3 DNA sequence: TGTGCCAGCAGTGGGAGCAGCTATCGTCGCGACTACGAGCAGTACTTC.